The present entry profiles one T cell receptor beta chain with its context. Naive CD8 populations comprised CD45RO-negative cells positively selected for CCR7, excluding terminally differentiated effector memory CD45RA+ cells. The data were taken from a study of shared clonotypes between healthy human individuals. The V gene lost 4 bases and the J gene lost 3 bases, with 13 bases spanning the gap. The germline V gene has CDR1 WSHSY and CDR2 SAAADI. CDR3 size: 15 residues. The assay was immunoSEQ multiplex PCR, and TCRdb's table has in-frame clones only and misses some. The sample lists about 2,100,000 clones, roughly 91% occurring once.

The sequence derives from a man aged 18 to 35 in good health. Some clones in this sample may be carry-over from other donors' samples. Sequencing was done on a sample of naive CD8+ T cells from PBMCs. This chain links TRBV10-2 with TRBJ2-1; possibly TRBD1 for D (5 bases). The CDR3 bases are TGCGCCAGCAGTGGCGCTCCAGGGATCTACAATGAGCAGTTCTTC. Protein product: CASSGAPGIYNEQFF.